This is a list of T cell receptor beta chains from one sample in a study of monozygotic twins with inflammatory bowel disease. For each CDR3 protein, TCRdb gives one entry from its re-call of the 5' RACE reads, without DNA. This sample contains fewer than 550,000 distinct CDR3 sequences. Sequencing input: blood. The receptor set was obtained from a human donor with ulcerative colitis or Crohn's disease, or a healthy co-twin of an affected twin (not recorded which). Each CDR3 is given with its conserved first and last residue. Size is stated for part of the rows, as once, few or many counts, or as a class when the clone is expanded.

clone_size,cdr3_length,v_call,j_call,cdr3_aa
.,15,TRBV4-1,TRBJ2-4,CASSQVGTGINIQYF
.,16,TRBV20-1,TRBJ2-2,CSAITSGKEATGELFF
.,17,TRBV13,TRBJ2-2,CASSSTRAAENTGELFF
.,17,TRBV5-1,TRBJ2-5,CASSLGLAGRYQETQYF
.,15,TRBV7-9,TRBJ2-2,CASSRDVANTGELFF
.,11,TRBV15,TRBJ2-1,CAIQENNEQFF
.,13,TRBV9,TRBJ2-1,CASASGNSNEQFF
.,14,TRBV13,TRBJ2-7,CASSSSGRVYEQYF
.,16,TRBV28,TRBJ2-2,CASSRLSGGGSGELFF
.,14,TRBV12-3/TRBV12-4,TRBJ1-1,CASSLGPTNTEAFF
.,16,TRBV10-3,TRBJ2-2,CATPASREPNTGELFF
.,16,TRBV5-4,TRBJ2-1,CASSFPRDRDHNEQFF
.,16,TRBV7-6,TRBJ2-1,CASSFAVQPQDGEQFF
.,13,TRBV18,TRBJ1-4,CASSPGQNEKLFF
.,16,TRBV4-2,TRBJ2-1,CASSQDRTVSGSEQFF
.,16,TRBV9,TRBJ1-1,CASSVLPGTGNTEAFF
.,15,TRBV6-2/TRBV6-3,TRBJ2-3,CASTKRKDQTDTQYF
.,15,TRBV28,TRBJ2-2,CASTPAGHFTGELFF
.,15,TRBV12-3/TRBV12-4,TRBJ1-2,CASSPGTGWAKGYTF
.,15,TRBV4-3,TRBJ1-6,CASSHLGQGTSPLHF
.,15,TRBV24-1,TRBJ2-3,CATSVHAPGGDTQYF
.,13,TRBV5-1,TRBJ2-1,CASSPDREDEQFF
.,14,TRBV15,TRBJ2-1,CATSRGEPHNEQFF
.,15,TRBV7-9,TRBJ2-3,CASSLDRDLTDTQYF
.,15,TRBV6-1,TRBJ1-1,CASSESGSWNTEAFF
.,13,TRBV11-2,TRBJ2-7,CASSLGFPYEQYF
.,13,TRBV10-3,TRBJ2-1,CASAGGRGDEQFF
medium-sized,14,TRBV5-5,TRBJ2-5,CASSFLTGRETQYF
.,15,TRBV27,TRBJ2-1,CASSLWPSGANEQFF
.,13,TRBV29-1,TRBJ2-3,CSVPDLSTDTQYF
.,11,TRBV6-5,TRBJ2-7,CASSFFYEQYF
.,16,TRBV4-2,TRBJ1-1,CASSQEFRGRITEAFF
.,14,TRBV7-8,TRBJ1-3,CASTQTSSGNTIYF
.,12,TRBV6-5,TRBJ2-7,CASRNRAYEQYF
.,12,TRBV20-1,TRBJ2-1,CSAPDTGNEQFF
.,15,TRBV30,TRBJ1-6,CAWSSGTGYNSPLHF
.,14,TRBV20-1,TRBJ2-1,CSARDQGGYNEQFF
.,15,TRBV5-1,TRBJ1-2,CASSLEDGRRVGYTF
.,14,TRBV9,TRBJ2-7,CASSVGGQGREQYF
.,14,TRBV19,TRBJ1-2,CASRGQERIYGYTF
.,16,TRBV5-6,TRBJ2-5,CASSLAGSRPTETQYF
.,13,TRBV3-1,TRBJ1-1,CASSRHGEGEAFF
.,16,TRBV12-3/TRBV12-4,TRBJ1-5,CASSLSWGKGNQPQHF
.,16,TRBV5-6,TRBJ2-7,CASSLDGRGSSYEQYF
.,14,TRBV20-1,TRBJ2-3,CSARDGSRADTQYF
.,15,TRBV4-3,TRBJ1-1,CASSLGRESNTEAFF
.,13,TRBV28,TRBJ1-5,CASMWGVYQPQHF
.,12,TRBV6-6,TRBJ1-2,CASSLTAYGYTF
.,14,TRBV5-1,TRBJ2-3,CASSSGGGGDTQYF
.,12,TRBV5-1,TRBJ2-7,CASRTEPYEQYF
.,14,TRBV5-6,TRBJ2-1,CASSAQQGGSEQFF
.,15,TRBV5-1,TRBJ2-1,CASSFLAGENNEQFF
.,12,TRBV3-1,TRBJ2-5,CASSQEKVTQYF
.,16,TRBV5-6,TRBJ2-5,CASSPRNRLVEETQYF